This section outlines one TCR beta chain sequence together with its context. Its target is unknown. Original processing notes: ImmunoSEQ output lacked quality scores and full-length reads, limiting matched filtering. Measured with immunoSEQ multiplex PCR; TCRdb has only the in-frame clones, and not every one. Clonal size and the V and J genes are those of that table, whereas D and trimming came from the DNA. The sample includes some 630,000 clones, 95% to 97% seen only once; the top ten take roughly 0.1%. Positive CCR7 selection of CD45RO-negative cells yielded the naive CD8 cells, and terminally differentiated effector memory CD45RA+ cells were excluded. The data originate from a study of shared clonotypes between healthy human individuals. Whole-study results and caveats: Represented diversity (both genetic and exposure-history) was limited by the small number of donors. The sharing of about 5% of naive CD4 clonotypes was seen across a few donors.

V dropped 2 bases and J dropped 5; count of bases not matched to a gene: 12. The CDR3 consists of 17 residues. The germline V gene encodes CDR1 MGHDK and CDR2 SYGVNS. The sequenced sample was naive CD8+ T cells sorted from blood. V is TRBV25-1 and J is TRBJ2-5; 9 positions match TRBD2. The sequence was collected from a woman in her 30s in good health. Here the CDR3 DNA reads TGTGCCAGCAGTGAACTCGTGACTAGCGGAGGGGGCGAGACCCAGTACTTC. It yields the protein CASSELVTSGGGETQYF.